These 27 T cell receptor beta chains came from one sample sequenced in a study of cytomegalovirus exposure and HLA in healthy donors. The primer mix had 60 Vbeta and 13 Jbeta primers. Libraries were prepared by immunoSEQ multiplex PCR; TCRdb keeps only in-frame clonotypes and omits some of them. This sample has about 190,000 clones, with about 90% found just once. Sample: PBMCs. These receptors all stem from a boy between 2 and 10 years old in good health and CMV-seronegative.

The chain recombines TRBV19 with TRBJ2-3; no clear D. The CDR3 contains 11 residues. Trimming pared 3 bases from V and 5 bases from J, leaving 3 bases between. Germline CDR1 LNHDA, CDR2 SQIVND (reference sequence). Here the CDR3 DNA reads TGTGCCAGTAGTATCGGAGATACGCAGTATTTT. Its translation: CASSIGDTQYF.

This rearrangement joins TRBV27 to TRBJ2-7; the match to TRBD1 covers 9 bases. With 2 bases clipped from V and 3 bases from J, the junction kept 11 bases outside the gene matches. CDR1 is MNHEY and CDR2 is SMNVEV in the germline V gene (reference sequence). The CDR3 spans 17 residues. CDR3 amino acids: CASSLRFGQGLIYEQYF. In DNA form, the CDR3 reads TGTGCCAGCAGTTTAAGATTTGGACAGGGGCTTATCTACGAGCAGTACTTC.

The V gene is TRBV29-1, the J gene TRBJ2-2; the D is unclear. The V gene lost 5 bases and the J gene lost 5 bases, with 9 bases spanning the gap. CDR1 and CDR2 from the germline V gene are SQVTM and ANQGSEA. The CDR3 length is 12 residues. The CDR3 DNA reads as TGCAGCGTTCCAGGCTGGACCGGGGAGCTGTTTTTT. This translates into CSVPGWTGELFF.

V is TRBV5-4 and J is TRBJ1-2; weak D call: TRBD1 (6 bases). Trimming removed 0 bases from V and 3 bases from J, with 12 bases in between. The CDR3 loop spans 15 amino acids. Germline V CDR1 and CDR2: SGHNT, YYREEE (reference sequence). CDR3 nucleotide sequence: TGTGCCAGCAGCTTGGCAAACAGGGTAGACTATGGCTACACCTTC. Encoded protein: CASSLANRVDYGYTF.

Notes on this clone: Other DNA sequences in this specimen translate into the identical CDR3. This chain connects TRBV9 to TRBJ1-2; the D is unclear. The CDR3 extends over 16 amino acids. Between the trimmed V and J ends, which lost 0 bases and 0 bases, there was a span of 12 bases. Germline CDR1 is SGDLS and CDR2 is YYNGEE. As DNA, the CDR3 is TGTGCCAGCAGCGTAGCTGCGAGGCCCTCTAACTATGGCTACACCTTC. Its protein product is CASSVAARPSNYGYTF.

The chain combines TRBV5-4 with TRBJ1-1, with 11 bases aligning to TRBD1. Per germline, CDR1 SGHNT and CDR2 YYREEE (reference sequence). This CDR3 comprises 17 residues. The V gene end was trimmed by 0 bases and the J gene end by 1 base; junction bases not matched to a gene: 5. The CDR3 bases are TGTGCCAGCAGCTTGGGGGACAGGGGGAGGAAGAACACTGAAGCTTTCTTT. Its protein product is CASSLGDRGRKNTEAFF.

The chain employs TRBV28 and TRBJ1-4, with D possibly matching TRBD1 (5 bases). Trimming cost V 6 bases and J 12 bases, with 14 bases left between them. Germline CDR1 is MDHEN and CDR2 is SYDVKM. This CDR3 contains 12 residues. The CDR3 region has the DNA TGTGCCAGCAGGGTCGGACAAGGGGAACTGTTTTTT. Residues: CASRVGQGELFF.

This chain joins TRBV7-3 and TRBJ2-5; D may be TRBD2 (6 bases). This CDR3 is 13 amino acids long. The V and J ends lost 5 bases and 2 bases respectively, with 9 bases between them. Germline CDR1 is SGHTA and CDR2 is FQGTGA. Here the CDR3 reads CASSLGGQETQYF. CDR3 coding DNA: TGTGCCAGCAGCCTCGGGGGACAAGAGACCCAGTACTTC.

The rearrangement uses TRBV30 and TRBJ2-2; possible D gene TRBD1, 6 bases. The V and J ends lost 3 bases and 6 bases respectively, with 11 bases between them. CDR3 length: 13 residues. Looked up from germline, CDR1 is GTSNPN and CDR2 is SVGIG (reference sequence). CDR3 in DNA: TGTGCCTGGAGGGCCAGGGGAGCCGGGGAGCTGTTTTTT. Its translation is CAWRARGAGELFF. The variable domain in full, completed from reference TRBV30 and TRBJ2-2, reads SQTIHQWPATLVQPVGSPLSLECTVEGTSNPNLYWYRQAAGRGLQLLFYSVGIGQISSEVPQNLSASRPQDRQFILSSKKLLLSDSGFYLCAWRARGAGELFFGEGSRLTVL.

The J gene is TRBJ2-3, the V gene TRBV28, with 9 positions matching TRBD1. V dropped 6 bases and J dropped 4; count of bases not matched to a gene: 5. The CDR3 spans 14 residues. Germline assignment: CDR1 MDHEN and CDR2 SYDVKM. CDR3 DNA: TGTGCCAGCAGCCCTGGACAGGGGCCAGATACGCAGTATTTT. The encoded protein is CASSPGQGPDTQYF.

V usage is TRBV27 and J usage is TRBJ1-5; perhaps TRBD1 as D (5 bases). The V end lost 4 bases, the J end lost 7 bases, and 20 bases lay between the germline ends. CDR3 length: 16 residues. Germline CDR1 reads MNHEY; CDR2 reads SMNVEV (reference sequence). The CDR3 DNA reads TGTGCCAGCAGTTCAAGGGCGGCGGGGGTTGGCCAGCCCCAGCATTTT. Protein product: CASSSRAAGVGQPQHF.

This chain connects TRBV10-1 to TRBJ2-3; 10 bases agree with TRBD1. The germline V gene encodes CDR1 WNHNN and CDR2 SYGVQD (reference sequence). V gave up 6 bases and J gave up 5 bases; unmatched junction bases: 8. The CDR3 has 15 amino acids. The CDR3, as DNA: TGCGCCAGCAGCAGTCGGGGGACAGGGGAAGATACGCAGTATTTT. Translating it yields CASSSRGTGEDTQYF.

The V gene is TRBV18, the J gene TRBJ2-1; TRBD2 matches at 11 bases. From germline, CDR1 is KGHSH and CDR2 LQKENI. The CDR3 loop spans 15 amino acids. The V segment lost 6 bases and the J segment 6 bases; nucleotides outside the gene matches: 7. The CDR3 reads CASSPTSGISNEQFF. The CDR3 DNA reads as TGTGCCAGCTCGCCGACTAGCGGGATCTCCAATGAGCAGTTCTTC. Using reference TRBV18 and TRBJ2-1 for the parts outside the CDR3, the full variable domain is NAGVMQNPRHLVRRRGQEARLRCSPMKGHSHVYWYRQLPEEGLKFMVYLQKENIIDESGMPKERFSAEFPKEGPSILRIQQVVRGDSAAYFCASSPTSGISNEQFFGPGTRLTVL.

CDR3 loop: CASKRGIYYEQYF. CDR3 sequence (DNA): TGTGCCAGCAAACGAGGGATTTATTACGAGCAGTACTTC. The chain couples TRBV11-2 to TRBJ2-7; the D gene is possibly TRBD2 (5 bases). Germline CDR1 SGHAT, CDR2 FQNNGV. The CDR3 runs to 13 residues. Trimming shortened V by 7 bases and J by 4 bases, and 14 bases separated the two germline ends.

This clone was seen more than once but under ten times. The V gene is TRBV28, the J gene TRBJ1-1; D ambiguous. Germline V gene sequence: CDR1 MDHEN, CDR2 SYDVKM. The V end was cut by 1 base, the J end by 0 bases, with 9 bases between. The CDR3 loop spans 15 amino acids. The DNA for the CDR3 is TGTGCCAGCAGTTTATTCGGGAAGGTGAACACTGAAGCTTTCTTT. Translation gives CASSLFGKVNTEAFF.

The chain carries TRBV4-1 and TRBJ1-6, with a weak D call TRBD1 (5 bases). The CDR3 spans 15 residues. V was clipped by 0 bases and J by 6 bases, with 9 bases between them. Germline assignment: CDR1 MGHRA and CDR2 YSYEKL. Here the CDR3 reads CASSQDRGANSPLHF. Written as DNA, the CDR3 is TGCGCCAGCAGCCAAGATCGCGGGGCTAATTCACCCCTCCACTTT.

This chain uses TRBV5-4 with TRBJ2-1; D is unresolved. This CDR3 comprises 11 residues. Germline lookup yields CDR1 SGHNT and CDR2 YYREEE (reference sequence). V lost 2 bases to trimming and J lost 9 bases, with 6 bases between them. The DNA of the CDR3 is TGTGCCAGCAGCTTAGAGCGTGAGCAGTTCTTC. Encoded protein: CASSLEREQFF.

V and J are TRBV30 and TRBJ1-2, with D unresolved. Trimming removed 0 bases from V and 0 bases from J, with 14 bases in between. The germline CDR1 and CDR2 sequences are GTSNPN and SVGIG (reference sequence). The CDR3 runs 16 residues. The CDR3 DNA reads TGTGCCTGGAGTGTACTCGGGAATCCCCCTAACTATGGCTACACCTTC. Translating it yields CAWSVLGNPPNYGYTF.

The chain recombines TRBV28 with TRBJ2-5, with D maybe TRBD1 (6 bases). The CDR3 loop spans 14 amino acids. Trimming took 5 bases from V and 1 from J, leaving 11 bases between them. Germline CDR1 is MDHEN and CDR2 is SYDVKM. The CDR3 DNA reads TGTGCCAGCAGTCGGAACAGGGTCCAAGAGACCCAGTACTTC. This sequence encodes CASSRNRVQETQYF.

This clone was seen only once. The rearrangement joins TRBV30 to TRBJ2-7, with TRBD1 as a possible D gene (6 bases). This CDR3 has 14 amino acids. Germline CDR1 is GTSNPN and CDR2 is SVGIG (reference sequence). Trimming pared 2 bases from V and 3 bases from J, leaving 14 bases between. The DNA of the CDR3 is TGTGCCTGGAGTCGTGCGACAGGTTACTACGAGCAGTACTTC. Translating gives CAWSRATGYYEQYF.

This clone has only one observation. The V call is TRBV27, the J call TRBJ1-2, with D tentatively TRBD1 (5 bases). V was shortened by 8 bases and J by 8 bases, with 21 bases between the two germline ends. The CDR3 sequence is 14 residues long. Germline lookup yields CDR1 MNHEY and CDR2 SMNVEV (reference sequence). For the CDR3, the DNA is TGTGCCAGCGCCCCCCCCGGGGGGACGGGGGGCTACACCTTC. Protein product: CASAPPGGTGGYTF.

CDR3 residues: CASSQARAYNEQFF. The CDR3 DNA sequence: TGCGCCAGCAGCCAAGCCAGGGCCTACAATGAGCAGTTCTTC. J is TRBJ2-1 and V is TRBV4-1; possible D gene TRBD1, 5 bases. The CDR3 sequence is 14 residues long. With 1 base removed from V and 2 bases from J, the gap between germline ends came to 6 bases. CDR1 is MGHRA and CDR2 is YSYEKL in the germline V gene.

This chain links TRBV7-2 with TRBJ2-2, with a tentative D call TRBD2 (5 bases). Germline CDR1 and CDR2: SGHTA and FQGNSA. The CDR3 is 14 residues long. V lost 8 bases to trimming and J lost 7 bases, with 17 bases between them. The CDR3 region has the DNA TGTGCCAGCGGCGGGCCTGCTTCGAGCGGGGAGCTGTTTTTT. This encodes CASGGPASSGELFF.

The CDR3 DNA sequence: TGTGCCAGCAGCAAAGGGACTAGAAGAGAAGAGACCCAGTACTTC. Translation gives CASSKGTRREETQYF. The chain carries TRBV21-1 and TRBJ2-5; TRBD2, the table's D call, lacks a check against the DNA. TRBV21-1 is noted as a pseudogene. The CDR3 has 15 residues.

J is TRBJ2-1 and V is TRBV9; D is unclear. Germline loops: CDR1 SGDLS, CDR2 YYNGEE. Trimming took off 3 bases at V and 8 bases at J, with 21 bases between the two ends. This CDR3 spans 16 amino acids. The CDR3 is CASSESEVQHNDEQFF. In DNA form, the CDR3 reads TGTGCCAGCAGCGAATCCGAAGTCCAACACAATGATGAGCAGTTCTTC.

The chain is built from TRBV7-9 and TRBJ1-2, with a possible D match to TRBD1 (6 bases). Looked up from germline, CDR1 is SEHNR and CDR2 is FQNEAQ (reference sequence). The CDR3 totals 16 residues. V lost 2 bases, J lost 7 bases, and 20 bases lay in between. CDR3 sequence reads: CASSLPGQGQSGGYTF. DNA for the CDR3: TGTGCCAGCAGCTTACCGGGACAAGGACAATCCGGTGGCTACACCTTC.

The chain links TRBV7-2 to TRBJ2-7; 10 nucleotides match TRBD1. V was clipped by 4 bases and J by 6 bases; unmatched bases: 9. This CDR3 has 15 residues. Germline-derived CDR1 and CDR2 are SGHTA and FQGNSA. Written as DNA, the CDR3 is TGTGCCAGCAGCTCAAACCCGACAGGGGGCCTCGAGCAGTACTTC. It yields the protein CASSSNPTGGLEQYF.